Following are 3 T cell receptor beta chains from one sample sequenced in a study of cytomegalovirus exposure and HLA in healthy donors. Vbeta (60) and Jbeta (13) primers were used in the PCR. Profiling relied on immunoSEQ multiplex PCR, and the TCRdb table lists in-frame clones only, not all of them. Of 150,000 to 200,000 clones listed, about 81% are singletons. The sequenced sample consisted of PBMCs. These receptors were collected from a girl aged 5-17 years in good health and CMV-seropositive.

CDR3 sequence reads: CSVELLAVETQYF. The CDR3 DNA reads TGCAGCGTTGAACTGCTAGCAGTTGAGACCCAGTACTTC. V is TRBV29-1 and J is TRBJ2-5; D possibly corresponds to TRBD2 (5 bases). Trimming removed 2 bases from V and 5 bases from J, with 12 bases in between. This CDR3 comprises 13 residues. Germline assignment: CDR1 SQVTM and CDR2 ANQGSEA.

This clone was detected once. Other DNA sequences within the sample encode an identical CDR3. The V gene is TRBV6-5, the J gene TRBJ2-3, with 10 bases that match TRBD2. J gave up 5 bases and V 6 bases, and 8 bases lay outside the gene matches. CDR1 and CDR2 (germline): MNHEY, SVGAGI. CDR3 length equals 15 residues. The chain's CDR3 is CASRGGAGGRDTQYF. The CDR3 bases are TGTGCCAGCAGGGGGGGAGCGGGGGGGCGAGATACGCAGTATTTT.

This chain joins TRBV2 and TRBJ1-2; D remains unclear. The CDR3 runs 13 residues. Germline CDR1 and CDR2: SNHLY and FYNNEI. V lost 5 bases to trimming and J lost 4 bases, with 11 bases between them. As DNA, the CDR3 is TGTGCCAGCAGTTACGGCGGTTCCTATGGCTACACCTTC. Translating it yields CASSYGGSYGYTF.